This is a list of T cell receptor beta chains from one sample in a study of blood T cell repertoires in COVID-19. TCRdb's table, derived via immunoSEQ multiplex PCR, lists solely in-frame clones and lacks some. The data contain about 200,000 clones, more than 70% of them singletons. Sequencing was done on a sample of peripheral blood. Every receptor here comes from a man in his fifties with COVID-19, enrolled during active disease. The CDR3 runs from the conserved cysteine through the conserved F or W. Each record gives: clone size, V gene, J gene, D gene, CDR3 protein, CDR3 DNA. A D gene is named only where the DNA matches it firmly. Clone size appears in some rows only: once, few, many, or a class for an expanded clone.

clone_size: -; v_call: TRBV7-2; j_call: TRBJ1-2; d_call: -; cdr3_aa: CASRLAQGDYGYTF; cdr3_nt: TGTGCCAGCAGGTTAGCTCAGGGCGACTATGGCTACACCTTC
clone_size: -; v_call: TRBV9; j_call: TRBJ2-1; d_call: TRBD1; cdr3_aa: CASSVVGTGGSEQFF; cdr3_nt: TGTGCCAGCAGCGTAGTAGGGACAGGGGGCAGTGAGCAGTTCTTC
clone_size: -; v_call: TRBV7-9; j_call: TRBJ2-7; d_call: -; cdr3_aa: CASSQPTGGSSYEQYF; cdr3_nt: TGTGCCAGCAGCCAACCCACCGGGGGAAGCTCCTACGAGCAGTACTTC
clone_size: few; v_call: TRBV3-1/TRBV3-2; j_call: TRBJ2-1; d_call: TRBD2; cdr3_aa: CASSQVVLAGLSDEQFF; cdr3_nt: TGTGCCAGCAGCCAAGTAGTTCTAGCGGGACTCTCGGATGAGCAGTTCTTC
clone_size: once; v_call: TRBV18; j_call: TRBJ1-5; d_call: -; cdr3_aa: CASSPDSGGWPQHF; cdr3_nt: TGTGCCAGCTCACCAGATTCGGGGGGATGGCCCCAGCATTTT
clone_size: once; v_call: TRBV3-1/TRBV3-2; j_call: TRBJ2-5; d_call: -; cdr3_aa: CASSPPGFAAETQYF; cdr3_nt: TGTGCCAGCAGCCCCCCCGGCTTTGCGGCAGAGACCCAGTACTTC
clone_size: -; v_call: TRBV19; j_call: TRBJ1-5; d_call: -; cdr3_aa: CASSIQGAQHF; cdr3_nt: TGTGCCAGTAGTATACAAGGGGCCCAGCATTTT
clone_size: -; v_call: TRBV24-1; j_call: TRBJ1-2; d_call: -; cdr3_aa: CATSDPAEGNYGYTF; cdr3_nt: TGTGCCACCAGTGATCCCGCGGAGGGTAACTATGGCTACACCTTC
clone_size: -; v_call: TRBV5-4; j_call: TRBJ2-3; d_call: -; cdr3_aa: CASSAGPSTTTDTQYF; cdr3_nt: TGTGCCAGCAGCGCGGGGCCCTCGACTACCACAGATACGCAGTATTTT
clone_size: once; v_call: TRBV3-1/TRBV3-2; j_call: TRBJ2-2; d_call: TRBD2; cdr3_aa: CASSQGALAGGPGTGELFF; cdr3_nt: TGTGCCAGCAGCCAAGGGGCACTAGCGGGGGGCCCCGGGACCGGGGAGCTGTTTTTT
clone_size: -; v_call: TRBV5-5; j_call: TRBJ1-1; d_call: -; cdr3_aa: CASSSGALNTEAFF; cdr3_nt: TGTGCCAGCAGCTCAGGGGCGTTGAACACTGAAGCTTTCTTT
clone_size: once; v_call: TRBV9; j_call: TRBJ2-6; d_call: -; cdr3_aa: CASSVVTSGANVLTF; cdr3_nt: TGTGCCAGCAGCGTAGTGACTTCTGGGGCCAACGTCCTGACTTTC
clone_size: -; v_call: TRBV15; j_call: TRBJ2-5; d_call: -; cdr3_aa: CATSRGFLGGETQYF; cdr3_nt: TGTGCCACCAGCAGGGGGTTTCTAGGGGGAGAGACCCAGTACTTC
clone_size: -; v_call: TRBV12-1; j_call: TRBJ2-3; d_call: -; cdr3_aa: CASSFGPGLAGSTDTQYF; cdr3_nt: TGTGCCAGCAGCTTTGGTCCGGGACTAGCGGGTAGCACAGATACGCAGTATTTT
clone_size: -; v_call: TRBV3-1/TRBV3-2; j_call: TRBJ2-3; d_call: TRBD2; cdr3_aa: CASSPRGLAGADTQYF; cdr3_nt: TGTGCCAGCAGCCCTCGGGGACTAGCGGGAGCAGATACGCAGTATTTT
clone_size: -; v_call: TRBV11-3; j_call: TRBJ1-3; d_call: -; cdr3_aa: CASSYHRDRSSGNTIYF; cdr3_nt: TGTGCCAGCAGCTACCACAGGGATCGATCCTCTGGAAACACCATATATTTT
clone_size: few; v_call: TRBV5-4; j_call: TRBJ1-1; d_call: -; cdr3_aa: CASSLGQKNTEAFF; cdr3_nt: TGTGCCAGCAGCTTGGGACAGAAAAACACTGAAGCTTTCTTT
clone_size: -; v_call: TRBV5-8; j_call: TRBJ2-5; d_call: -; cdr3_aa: CASSTGTAGVTQYF; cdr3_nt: TGTGCCAGCAGCACTGGGACTGCCGGGGTGACCCAGTACTTC
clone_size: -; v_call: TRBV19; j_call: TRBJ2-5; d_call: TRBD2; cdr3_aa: CASSPGLATYETQYF; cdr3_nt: TGTGCCAGTAGTCCGGGACTAGCGACTTACGAGACCCAGTACTTC
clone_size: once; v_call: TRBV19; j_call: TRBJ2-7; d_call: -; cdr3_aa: CASSTMYRYEQYF; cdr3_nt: TGTGCCAGTAGTACTATGTACCGCTACGAGCAGTACTTC
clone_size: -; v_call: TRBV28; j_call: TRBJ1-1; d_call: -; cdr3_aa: CASSLATIHTEAFF; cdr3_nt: TGTGCCAGCAGTTTAGCGACTATCCACACTGAAGCTTTCTTT
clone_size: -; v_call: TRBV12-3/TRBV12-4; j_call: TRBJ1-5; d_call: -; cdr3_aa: CASSLEGLQPQHF; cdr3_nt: TGTGCCAGCAGTTTGGAGGGGCTCCAGCCCCAGCATTTT
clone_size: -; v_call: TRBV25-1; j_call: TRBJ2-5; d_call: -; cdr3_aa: CASSEYQGLRSQETQYF; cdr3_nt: TGTGCCAGCAGTGAATATCAAGGACTTAGGTCCCAAGAGACCCAGTACTTC
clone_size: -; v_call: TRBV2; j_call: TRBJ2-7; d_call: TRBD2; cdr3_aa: CASRGGPYEQYF; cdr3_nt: TGTGCCAGCAGGGGAGGGCCCTACGAGCAGTACTTC
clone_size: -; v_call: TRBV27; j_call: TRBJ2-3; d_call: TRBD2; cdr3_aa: CASSLWSGGSGDTQYF; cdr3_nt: TGTGCCAGCAGTTTATGGTCGGGGGGGTCTGGAGATACGCAGTATTTT
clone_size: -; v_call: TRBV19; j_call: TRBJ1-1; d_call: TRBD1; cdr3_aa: CASSMARTGGADTEAFF; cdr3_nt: TGTGCCAGTAGTATGGCCCGGACAGGGGGCGCAGACACTGAAGCTTTCTTT
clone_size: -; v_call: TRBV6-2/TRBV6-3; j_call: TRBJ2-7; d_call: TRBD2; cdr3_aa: CASSIGAGVYF; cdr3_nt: TGTGCCAGCAGTATCGGAGCGGGAGTGTACTTC
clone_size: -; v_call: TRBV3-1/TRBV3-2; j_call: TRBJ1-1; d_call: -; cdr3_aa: CASSDPGSRAFF; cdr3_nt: TGTGCCAGCAGCGATCCAGGGTCTCGCGCTTTCTTT
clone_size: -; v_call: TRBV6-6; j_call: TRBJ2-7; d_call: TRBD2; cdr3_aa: CASSWGGGEQYF; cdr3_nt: TGTGCCAGCAGTTGGGGGGGAGGCGAGCAGTACTTC
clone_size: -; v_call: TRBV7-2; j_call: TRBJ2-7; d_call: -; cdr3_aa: CASSDKFYEQYF; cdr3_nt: TGTGCCAGCAGCGACAAGTTCTACGAGCAGTACTTC
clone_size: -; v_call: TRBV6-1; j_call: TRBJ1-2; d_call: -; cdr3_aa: CASSEGGSNYGYTF; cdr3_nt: TGTGCCAGCAGTGAAGGAGGCAGTAACTATGGCTACACCTTC
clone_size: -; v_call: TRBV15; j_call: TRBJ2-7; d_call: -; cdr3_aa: CATSRDQGSGEQYF; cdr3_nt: TGTGCCACCAGCAGGGACCAGGGCTCGGGTGAGCAGTACTTC
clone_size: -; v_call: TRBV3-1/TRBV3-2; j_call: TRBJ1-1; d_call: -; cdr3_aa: CASSQVRGGVNTEAFF; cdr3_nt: TGTGCCAGCAGCCAAGTCCGAGGAGGGGTAAACACTGAAGCTTTCTTT
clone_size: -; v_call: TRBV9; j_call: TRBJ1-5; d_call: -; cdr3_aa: CASSVVSLGNQPQHF; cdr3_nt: TGTGCCAGCAGCGTTGTTAGTCTGGGCAATCAGCCCCAGCATTTT
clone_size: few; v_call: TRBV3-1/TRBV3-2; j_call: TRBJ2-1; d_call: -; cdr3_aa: CASSQGGGEQFF; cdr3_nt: TGTGCCAGCAGCCAAGGGGGAGGAGAGCAGTTCTTC
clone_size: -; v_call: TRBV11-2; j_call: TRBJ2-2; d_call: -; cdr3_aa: CASSLNTPTGELFF; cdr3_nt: TGTGCCAGCAGCTTAAACACCCCAACCGGGGAGCTGTTTTTT
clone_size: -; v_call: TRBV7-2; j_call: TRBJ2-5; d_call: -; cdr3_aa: CASSLEGRGGQETQYF; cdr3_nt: TGTGCCAGCAGCTTAGAGGGAAGGGGGGGGCAAGAGACCCAGTACTTC
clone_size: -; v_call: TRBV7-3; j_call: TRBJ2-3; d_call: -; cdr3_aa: CASSLNPQGDTQYF; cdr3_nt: TGTGCCAGCAGCTTAAACCCCCAGGGAGATACGCAGTATTTT
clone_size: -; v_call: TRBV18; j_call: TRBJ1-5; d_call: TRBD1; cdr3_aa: CASSQDRGYQPQHF; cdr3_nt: TGTGCCAGCTCACAGGACAGGGGATATCAGCCCCAGCATTTT
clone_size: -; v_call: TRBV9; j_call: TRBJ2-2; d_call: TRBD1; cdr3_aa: CASSPGTGRTGELFF; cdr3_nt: TGTGCCAGCAGCCCCGGGACAGGGAGAACCGGGGAGCTGTTTTTT
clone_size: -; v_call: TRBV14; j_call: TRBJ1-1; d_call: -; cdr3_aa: CASSPPGGYTEAFF; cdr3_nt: TGTGCCAGCAGCCCCCCGGGAGGGTACACTGAAGCTTTCTTT
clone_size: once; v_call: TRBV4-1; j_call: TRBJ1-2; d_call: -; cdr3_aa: CASSQEPLPAAIYGYTF; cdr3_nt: TGCGCCAGCAGCCAAGAGCCCCTTCCTGCGGCGATCTATGGCTACACCTTC
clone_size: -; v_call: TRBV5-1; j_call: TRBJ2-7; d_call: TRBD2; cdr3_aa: CASSLGLAGGDEQYF; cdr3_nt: TGCGCCAGCAGCTTGGGTTTAGCGGGAGGAGACGAGCAGTACTTC